A single sample gave rise to the 25 T cell receptor beta chains below, sequenced in a study of shared clonotypes between healthy human individuals. Assay used: immunoSEQ multiplex PCR; TCRdb lists only in-frame clones, some missing. The table includes about 700,000 clones, under 80% detected once. Sequencing was done on a sample of memory CD4+ T cells sorted from blood. The sample's subset: CD45RA-negative fraction. The receptors stem from a woman aged 25 to 39 in good health.

A note on this clone: Other DNA variants within this sample encode the same CDR3. The CDR3 coding sequence is TGCGCCAGCAGTTTAGACAGGGAGCAGTACTTC. It codes for CASSLDREQYF. The V gene is TRBV5-1, the J gene TRBJ2-7; maybe TRBD1 (6 bases). The CDR3 length is 11 residues. V dropped 5 bases and J dropped 7 bases, with 10 bases sitting between them. From germline, CDR1 is SGHRS and CDR2 YFSETQ.

The rearrangement joins TRBV7-8 to TRBJ2-2; D not resolved. The CDR3 runs 14 residues. Germline lookup yields CDR1 SGHVS and CDR2 FQNEAQ. Trimming removed 5 bases at V and 1 base at J, with 8 bases between. The CDR3 sequence: CASSPRWNTGELFF. Written as DNA, the CDR3 is TGTGCCAGCAGCCCCCGGTGGAACACCGGGGAGCTGTTTTTT. The whole variable domain, remainder taken from reference TRBV7-8 and TRBJ2-2, is GAGVSQSPRYKVAKRGQDVALRCDPISGHVSLFWYQQALGQGPEFLTYFQNEAQLDKSGLPSDRFFAERPEGSVSTLKIQRTQQEDSAVYLCASSPRWNTGELFFGEGSRLTVL.

The chain couples TRBV4-2 to TRBJ2-2; no firm D call. Germline CDR1 LGHNA, CDR2 YNFKEQ. V lost 2 bases and J 8 bases, leaving 12 bases between the germline ends. The CDR3 length is 14 residues. CDR3 protein: CASSQSSVSGELFF. The CDR3 DNA reads TGTGCCAGCAGCCAAAGTAGTGTTAGTGGGGAGCTGTTTTTT.

This clone has at least ten counts. The chain joins TRBV7-3 to TRBJ2-7; either TRBD1 or TRBD2 may fit D (5 bases each). This CDR3 is built from 16 residues. Germline loops: CDR1 SGHTA, CDR2 FQGTGA. Trimming removed 6 bases from V and 1 base from J, with 19 bases in between. CDR3 protein: CASRTTGTTPSYEQYF. The CDR3 coding sequence is TGTGCCAGCAGGACGACCGGGACGACGCCTTCCTACGAGCAGTACTTC. The complete variable domain, with remaining parts taken from reference TRBV7-3 and TRBJ2-7, reads GAGVSQTPSNKVTEKGKYVELRCDPISGHTALYWYRQSLGQGPEFLIYFQGTGAADDSGLPNDRFFAVRPEGSVSTLKIQRTERGDSAVYLCASRTTGTTPSYEQYFGPGTRLTVT.

This clone has just a few counts. This same CDR3 is encoded by further DNA sequences in the sample. This chain joins TRBV19 and TRBJ2-7; D remains unclear. This CDR3 has 14 residues. Germline CDR1 is LNHDA and CDR2 is SQIVND (reference sequence). V was shortened by 1 base and J by 2 bases, with 9 bases between the two germline ends. The chain's CDR3 is CASSIGTGPYEQYF. The CDR3 nucleotides read TGTGCCAGTAGTATAGGGACGGGCCCCTACGAGCAGTACTTC.

The J gene is TRBJ1-2, the V gene TRBV5-1, with D unresolved. Between the trimmed V and J ends, which lost 0 bases and 2 bases, there was a span of 5 bases. This CDR3 comprises 13 residues. Germline lookup yields CDR1 SGHRS and CDR2 YFSETQ. CDR3 loop: CASSLVQNYGYTF. Written as DNA, the CDR3 is TGCGCCAGCAGCTTGGTTCAGAACTATGGCTACACCTTC.

The rearrangement joins TRBV5-4 to TRBJ2-1, with D tentatively TRBD2 (6 bases). The CDR3 covers 15 residues. Trimming shortened V by 1 base and J by 3 bases, and 11 bases separated the two germline ends. CDR1 and CDR2 (germline): SGHNT, YYREEE (reference sequence). The CDR3 coding sequence is TGTGCCAGCAGCTTGTACCTAGCGAACTACAATGAGCAGTTCTTC. Encoded protein: CASSLYLANYNEQFF.

The chain recombines TRBV18 with TRBJ2-7; 14 nucleotides line up with TRBD2. With V trimmed by 0 bases and J by 6 bases, 4 bases remained unmatched. The CDR3 covers 16 residues. Per germline, CDR1 KGHSH and CDR2 LQKENI. The DNA for the CDR3 is TGTGCCAGCTCACCACCGGGACTAGCGGGAGTAGGCGAGCAGTACTTC. Protein: CASSPPGLAGVGEQYF.

V and J are TRBV27 and TRBJ2-5, with 10 bases identical to TRBD1. Germline values: CDR1 MNHEY, CDR2 SMNVEV (reference sequence). The CDR3 is 13 amino acids. J lost 5 bases, V lost 6 bases, and 3 bases had no gene match. CDR3 coding DNA: TGTGCCAGCAGGGGGGACAGGGGTGAGACCCAGTACTTC. Its protein is CASRGDRGETQYF.

The CDR3 sequence: CASSLFEDTEAFF. CDR3 DNA sequence: TGTGCCAGCAGCTTATTTGAGGACACTGAAGCTTTCTTT. The V gene is TRBV7-2, the J gene TRBJ1-1; D call uncertain. V was clipped by 2 bases and J by 3 bases, with 7 bases between them. The CDR3 sequence is 13 residues long. The germline V gene has CDR1 SGHTA and CDR2 FQGNSA.

This sequence joins TRBV30 and TRBJ2-2, with D hard to call. The CDR3 is 14 residues long. CDR1 is GTSNPN and CDR2 is SVGIG in the germline V gene (reference sequence). Trimming shortened V by 3 bases and J by 1 base, and 9 bases separated the two germline ends. The CDR3 is CAWRVGQNTGELFF. For the CDR3, the DNA is TGTGCCTGGAGGGTTGGGCAGAACACCGGGGAGCTGTTTTTT.

The rearrangement links TRBV18 to TRBJ2-5, with 10 bases matching TRBD2. The CDR3 consists of 18 residues. Trimming removed 3 bases from V and 5 bases from J; junction bases left unmatched: 15. CDR1 is KGHSH, CDR2 LQKENI, per germline. The DNA for the CDR3 is TGTGCCAGCTCACCTAAAACCGTGGCTAGCGGGAGTGCGGAGACCCAGTACTTC. Residues: CASSPKTVASGSAETQYF.

About this clone itself: A single base separates this from a much larger clone, so it may be a read error. Other DNA sequences in the sample encode the same CDR3. This sequence joins TRBV29-1 and TRBJ1-1; 9 nucleotides align to TRBD1. Trimming cost V 0 bases and J 10 bases; bases outside gene matches: 6. This CDR3 contains 13 residues. CDR1 and CDR2 from the germline V gene are SQVTM and ANQGSEA. The CDR3 coding sequence is TGCAGCGTTGAAGAGAATACGGGACAGGGAGCTTTCTTT. It specifies CSVEENTGQGAFF.

The CDR3 spells CATSRDILSDYGYTF. DNA for the CDR3: TGTGCCACCAGCAGAGATATATTGAGCGACTATGGCTACACCTTC. The chain recombines TRBV15 with TRBJ1-2; D ambiguous. The V gene lost 0 bases and the J gene lost 3 bases, with 11 bases spanning the gap. Germline CDR1 reads LNHNV; CDR2 reads YYDKDF (reference sequence). This CDR3 is 15 amino acids long. Full variable domain (remainder filled in from reference TRBV15 and TRBJ1-2): DAMVIQNPRYQVTQFGKPVTLSCSQTLNHNVMYWYQQKSSQAPKLLFHYYDKDFNNEADTPDNFQSRRPNTSFCFLDIRSPGLGDTAMYLCATSRDILSDYGYTFGSGTRLTVV.

The chain uses TRBV11-3 and TRBJ1-5, with D possibly TRBD1 on 5 matching bases. CDR1 and CDR2 (germline): SGHNT, YENEEA. The CDR3 has 15 residues. Trimming shortened V by 5 bases and J by 3 bases, and 14 bases separated the two germline ends. As DNA, the CDR3 is TGTGCCAGCAGCGAAGGGGCGCTTACCAATCAGCCCCAGCATTTT. Translated: CASSEGALTNQPQHF. Variable domain in full (rest from reference TRBV11-3 and TRBJ1-5): EAGVVQSPRYKIIEKKQPVAFWCNPISGHNTLYWYLQNLGQGPELLIRYENEEAVDDSQLPKDRFSAERLKGVDSTLKIQPAELGDSAVYLCASSEGALTNQPQHFGDGTRLSIL.

The chain uses TRBV28 and TRBJ2-5; the D gene is possibly TRBD2 (5 bases). The CDR3 covers 13 residues. V lost 3 bases and J lost 5, with 10 bases in between. CDR1 MDHEN and CDR2 SYDVKM come from the germline V gene. The CDR3 here is CASSFRGFETQYF. CDR3 in DNA: TGTGCCAGCAGTTTCCGGGGTTTTGAGACCCAGTACTTC.

There are a few counts of this clone. The genes are TRBV7-9 and TRBJ2-3, with TRBD1 as a possible D gene (6 bases). The V gene lost 4 bases and the J gene lost 2 bases, with 10 bases spanning the gap. Germline loops: CDR1 SEHNR, CDR2 FQNEAQ (reference sequence). The CDR3 covers 14 residues. CDR3 loop: CASSSQGSTDTQYF. CDR3 nucleotide sequence: TGTGCCAGCAGCTCACAGGGATCCACAGATACGCAGTATTTT.

This chain connects TRBV7-9 to TRBJ2-2; 10 nucleotides align to TRBD2. CDR3 size: 18 residues. The V and J ends lost 8 bases and 1 base, in that order; junction bases with no gene match: 13. CDR1 and CDR2 from the germline V gene are SEHNR and FQNEAQ (reference sequence). The CDR3 sequence is CASDSGTSVRLNTGELFF. The CDR3 DNA reads TGTGCCAGCGACTCGGGGACTAGCGTAAGATTGAACACCGGGGAGCTGTTTTTT. Complete variable domain (other parts from reference TRBV7-9 and TRBJ2-2): DTGVSQNPRHKITKRGQNVTFRCDPISEHNRLYWYRQTLGQGPEFLTYFQNEAQLEKSRLLSDRFSAERPKGSFSTLEIQRTEQGDSAMYLCASDSGTSVRLNTGELFFGEGSRLTVL.

This clone came up once. The chain combines TRBV5-1 with TRBJ2-5, with D maybe TRBD1 (6 bases). Trimming took off 4 bases at V and 1 base at J, with 8 bases between the two ends. Germline CDR1 is SGHRS and CDR2 is YFSETQ. The CDR3 extends over 13 amino acids. This chain's CDR3 is CASSQGRQETQYF. CDR3 coding DNA: TGCGCCAGCAGCCAGGGGCGCCAAGAGACCCAGTACTTC. Full variable domain (outside the CDR3, taken from reference TRBV5-1 and TRBJ2-5): KAGVTQTPRYLIKTRGQQVTLSCSPISGHRSVSWYQQTPGQGLQFLFEYFSETQRNKGNFPGRFSGRQFSNSRSEMNVSTLELGDSALYLCASSQGRQETQYFGPGTRLLVL.

The chain uses TRBV7-9 and TRBJ1-2, with TRBD1 as a possible D gene (5 bases). V lost 5 bases to trimming and J lost 7 bases, with 23 bases between them. The CDR3 is 16 amino acids. CDR1 is SEHNR, CDR2 FQNEAQ, per germline (reference sequence). The CDR3 DNA follows: TGTGCCAGCAGCCACCCGGAGTCAGGGAGGCAGGGTGGCTACACCTTC. Its protein is CASSHPESGRQGGYTF.

This clone turned up a few times. It may be a read error: a sequence one base away is much more abundant. Other DNA sequences in this specimen translate into the identical CDR3. The gene calls are TRBV5-1 and TRBJ2-7; 13 bases map to TRBD2. The germline V gene has CDR1 SGHRS and CDR2 YFSETQ. The CDR3 extends over 14 amino acids. Trimming cost V 3 bases and J 6 bases; bases outside gene matches: 3. The CDR3 reads CASSSGTSGTEQYF. CDR3 bases: TGCGCCAGCAGCTCCGGGACTAGCGGGACCGAGCAGTACTTC.

The gene calls are TRBV28 and TRBJ2-5; 8 bases match TRBD1. Germline V CDR1 and CDR2: MDHEN, SYDVKM. V dropped 5 bases and J dropped 1; count of bases not matched to a gene: 3. The CDR3 covers 14 residues. The CDR3 loop is CASSDRGPQETQYF. The CDR3 bases are TGTGCCAGCAGTGACAGGGGTCCCCAAGAGACCCAGTACTTC.

Ten or more counts support this clone. V and J are TRBV4-1 and TRBJ2-7; D tentatively fits TRBD1 or TRBD2 (6 bases each). Germline V gene sequence: CDR1 MGHRA, CDR2 YSYEKL. The CDR3 loop spans 16 amino acids. Trimming shortened V by 1 base and J by 4 bases, and 17 bases separated the two germline ends. The CDR3 loop reads CASSQVVIRGRYEQYF. CDR3 coding DNA: TGCGCCAGCAGCCAAGTGGTTATTCGGGGGCGATACGAGCAGTACTTC.

This chain connects TRBV27 to TRBJ1-2; D perhaps matches TRBD1 (5 bases). This CDR3 is built from 15 residues. Germline CDR1 MNHEY, CDR2 SMNVEV (reference sequence). V was cut by 5 bases and J by 8 bases, with 21 bases left in between. The CDR3 here is CASSPTPAGLRGYTF. CDR3 coding DNA: TGTGCCAGCAGTCCTACCCCCGCAGGGCTGAGGGGCTACACCTTC.

The gene calls are TRBV6-5 and TRBJ2-2; D perhaps matches TRBD1 (6 bases). Germline assignment: CDR1 MNHEY and CDR2 SVGAGI. CDR3 length equals 14 residues. With 11 bases removed from V and 4 bases from J, the gap between germline ends came to 17 bases. The CDR3 DNA follows: TGTGCCGGCCGGGACACTTCGGGCACCGGGGAGCTGTTTTTT. Encoded protein: CAGRDTSGTGELFF.